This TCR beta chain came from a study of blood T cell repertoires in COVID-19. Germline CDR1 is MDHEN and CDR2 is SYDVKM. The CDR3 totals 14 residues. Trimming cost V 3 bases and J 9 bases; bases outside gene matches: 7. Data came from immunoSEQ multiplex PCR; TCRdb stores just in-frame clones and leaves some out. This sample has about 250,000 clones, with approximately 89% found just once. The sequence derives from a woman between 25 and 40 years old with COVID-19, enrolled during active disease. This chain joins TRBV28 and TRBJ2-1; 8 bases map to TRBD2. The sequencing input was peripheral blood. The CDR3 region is CASSFLGGGSEQFF. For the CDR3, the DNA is TGTGCCAGCAGTTTCTTGGGCGGGGGGAGTGAGCAGTTCTTC.